This TCR beta chain was recorded in a study of blood T cells in healthy people across ages. The second PCR ran about 6 to 11 cycles with a sample-barcoded 5' primer and J-beta primers. TCRdb fed the 5' RACE reads into MiXCR, producing one record per CDR3 protein. In the table there are approximately 780,000 distinct CDR3 sequences, 20% to 30% of which are singletons. The CDR3 covers 14 residues. Germline V gene lookup returns CDR1 MGHRA and CDR2 YSYEKL. This clonotype has a handful of counts. The junction does not match germline at one end; this may be a read error. The same sample was also studied in work on T cells of mothers and their children.

The TCR sequence derives from a boy younger than 18 in good health. Sequenced input: blood. The chain joins TRBV4-1 to TRBJ1-2; TRBD1 is a possible D gene (6 bases). The CDR3, as DNA: TGCGCCAACAGCCAAGCAGGGGTGAGGTATGGCTACACCTTC. Translated: CANSQAGVRYGYTF.